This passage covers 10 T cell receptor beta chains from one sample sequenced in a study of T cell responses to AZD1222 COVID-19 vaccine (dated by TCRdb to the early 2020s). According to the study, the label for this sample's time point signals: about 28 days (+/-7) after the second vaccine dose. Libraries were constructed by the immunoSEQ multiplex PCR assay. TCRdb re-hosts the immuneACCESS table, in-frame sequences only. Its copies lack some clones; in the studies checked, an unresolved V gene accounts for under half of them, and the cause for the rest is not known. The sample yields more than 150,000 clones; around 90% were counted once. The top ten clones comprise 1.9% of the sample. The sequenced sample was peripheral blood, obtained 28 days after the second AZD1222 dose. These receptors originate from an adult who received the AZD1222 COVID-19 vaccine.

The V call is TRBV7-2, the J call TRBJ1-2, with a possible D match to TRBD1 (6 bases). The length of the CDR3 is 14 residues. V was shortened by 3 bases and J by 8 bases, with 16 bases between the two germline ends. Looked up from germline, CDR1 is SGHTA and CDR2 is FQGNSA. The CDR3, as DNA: TGTGCCAGCAGCTTTACAGGGAGCCCCACGGGCTACACCTTC. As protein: CASSFTGSPTGYTF.

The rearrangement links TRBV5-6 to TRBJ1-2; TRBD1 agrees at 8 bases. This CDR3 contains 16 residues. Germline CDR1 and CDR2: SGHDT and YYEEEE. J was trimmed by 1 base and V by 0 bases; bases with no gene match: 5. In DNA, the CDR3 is TGTGCCAGCAGCTTGGCTGGGACAGGTGTTAACTATGGCTACACCTTC. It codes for CASSLAGTGVNYGYTF.

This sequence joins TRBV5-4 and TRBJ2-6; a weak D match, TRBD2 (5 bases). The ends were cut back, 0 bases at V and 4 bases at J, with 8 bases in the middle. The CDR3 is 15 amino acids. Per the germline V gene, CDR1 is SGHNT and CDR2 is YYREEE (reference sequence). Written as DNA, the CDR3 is TGTGCCAGCAGCTTGGGCGGGCCCGGGGCCAACGTCCTGACTTTC. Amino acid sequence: CASSLGGPGANVLTF.

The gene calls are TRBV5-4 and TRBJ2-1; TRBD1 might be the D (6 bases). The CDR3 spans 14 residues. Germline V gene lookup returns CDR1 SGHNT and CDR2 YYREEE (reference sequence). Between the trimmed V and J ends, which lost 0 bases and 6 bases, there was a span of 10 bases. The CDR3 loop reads CASSLVQGSNEQFF. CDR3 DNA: TGTGCCAGCAGCTTGGTACAGGGAAGCAATGAGCAGTTCTTC.

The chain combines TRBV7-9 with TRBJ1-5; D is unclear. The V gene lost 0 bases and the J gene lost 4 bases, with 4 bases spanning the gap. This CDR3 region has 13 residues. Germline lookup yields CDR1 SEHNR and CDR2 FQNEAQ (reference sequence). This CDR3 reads CASSLAENQPQHF. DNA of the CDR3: TGTGCCAGCAGCTTAGCGGAAAATCAGCCCCAGCATTTT.

The CDR3 bases are TGTGCCAGCAGTGTACTGGGACGAGAGACCCAGTACTTC. Its translation is CASSVLGRETQYF. The rearrangement uses TRBV2 and TRBJ2-5; D might be TRBD1 or TRBD2, each matching 5 bases. In germline, CDR1 is SNHLY, CDR2 FYNNEI. The CDR3 runs 13 residues. Trimming cost V 4 bases and J 4 bases, with 10 bases left between them.

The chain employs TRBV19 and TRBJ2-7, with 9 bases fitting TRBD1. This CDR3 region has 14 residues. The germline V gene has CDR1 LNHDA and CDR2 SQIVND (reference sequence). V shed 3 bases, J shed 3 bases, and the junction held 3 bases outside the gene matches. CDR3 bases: TGTGCCAGTAGTATCTCGACAGGGGGCTACGAGCAGTACTTC. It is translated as CASSISTGGYEQYF.

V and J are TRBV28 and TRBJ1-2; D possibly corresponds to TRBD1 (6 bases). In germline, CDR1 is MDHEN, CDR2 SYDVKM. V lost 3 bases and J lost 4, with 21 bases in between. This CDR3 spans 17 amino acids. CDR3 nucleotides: TGTGCCAGCAGTTTGTACTTGTTTACAGGGCGACCCTATGGCTACACCTTC. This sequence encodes CASSLYLFTGRPYGYTF.

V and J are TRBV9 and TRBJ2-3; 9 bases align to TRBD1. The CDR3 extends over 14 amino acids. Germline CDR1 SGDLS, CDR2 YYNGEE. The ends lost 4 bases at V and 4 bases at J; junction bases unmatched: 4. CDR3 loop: CASSPGQGPDTQYF. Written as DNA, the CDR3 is TGTGCCAGCAGCCCCGGACAGGGGCCAGATACGCAGTATTTT. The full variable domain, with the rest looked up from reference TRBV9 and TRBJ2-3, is DSGVTQTPKHLITATGQRVTLRCSPRSGDLSVYWYQQSLDQGLQFLIQYYNGEERAKGNILERFSAQQFPDLHSELNLSSLELGDSALYFCASSPGQGPDTQYFGPGTRLTVL.

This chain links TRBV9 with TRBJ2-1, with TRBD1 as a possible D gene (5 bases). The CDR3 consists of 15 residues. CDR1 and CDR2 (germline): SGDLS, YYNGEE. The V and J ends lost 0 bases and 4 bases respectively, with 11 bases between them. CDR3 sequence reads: CASSVEGSEYNEQFF. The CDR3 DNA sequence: TGTGCCAGCAGCGTAGAGGGGTCGGAGTACAATGAGCAGTTCTTC.